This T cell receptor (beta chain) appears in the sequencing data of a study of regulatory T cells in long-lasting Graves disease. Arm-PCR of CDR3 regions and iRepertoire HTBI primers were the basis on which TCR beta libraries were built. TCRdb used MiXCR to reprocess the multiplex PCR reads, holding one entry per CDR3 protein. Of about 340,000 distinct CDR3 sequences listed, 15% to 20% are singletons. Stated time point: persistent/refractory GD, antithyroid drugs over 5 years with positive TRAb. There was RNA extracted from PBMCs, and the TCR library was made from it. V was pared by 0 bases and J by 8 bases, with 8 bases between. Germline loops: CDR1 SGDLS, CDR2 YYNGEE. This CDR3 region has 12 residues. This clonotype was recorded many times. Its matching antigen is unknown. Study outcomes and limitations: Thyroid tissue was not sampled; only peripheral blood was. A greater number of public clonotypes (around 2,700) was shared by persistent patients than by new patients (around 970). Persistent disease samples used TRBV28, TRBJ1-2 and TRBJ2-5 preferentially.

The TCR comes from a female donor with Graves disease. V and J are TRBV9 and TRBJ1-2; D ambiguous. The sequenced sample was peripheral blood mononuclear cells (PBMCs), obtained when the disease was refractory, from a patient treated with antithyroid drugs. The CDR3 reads CASSVVSGGYTF. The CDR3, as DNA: TGTGCCAGCAGCGTAGTTAGCGGCGGCTACACCTTC.